One T cell receptor beta chain is described in this entry. Its antigen remains unknown. The data derive from a study of shared clonotypes between healthy human individuals. The wider study: Three plates each covered CD4 naive and memory; CD8 naive two, CD8 memory one. Broader study findings: Shared across several donors were around 5% of the naive CD4 clonotypes.

From germline, CDR1 is SGHTA and CDR2 FQGTGA. The CDR3 covers 16 residues. V lost 8 bases, J lost 7 bases, and 23 bases lay in between. CD45RO-negative cells were positively selected for CCR7, leaving out terminally differentiated effector memory CD45RA+ cells. Per the study methods: Filtering of immunoSEQ junctional sequences could not match full-length read filtering. The data were produced by immunoSEQ multiplex PCR, yet TCRdb's version contains in-frame clones alone and is incomplete. D and trimming were read from the DNA, whereas the V and J calls and clone size are those reported in that table. The sample lists roughly 2,000,000 clones; approximately 92% were seen once.

The clonotype was recovered from a man between 18 and 35 years old in good health. Some clones in this sample may be carry-over from other donors' samples. The sequenced sample was naive CD8+ T cells from PBMCs. The chain couples TRBV7-3 to TRBJ2-2, with D possibly matching TRBD1 (6 bases). Here the CDR3 DNA reads TGTGCCAGCTCCGTGACAGGAGACCGAGGGGGCGGGGAGCTGTTTTTT. Protein sequence: CASSVTGDRGGGELFF.